This is a list of T cell receptor beta chains from one sample in a study of blood T cell repertoires in COVID-19. Method: immunoSEQ multiplex PCR; TCRdb's copy keeps in-frame clones and lacks some. The sample lists roughly 150,000 clones, roughly nine tenths occurring once. The specimen sequenced was peripheral blood. These receptors were taken from a woman between 65 and 79 years old with acute or convalescent COVID-19. Each CDR3 is given with its conserved first and last residue. The D gene is left open where the match is weak. Size is omitted from some rows. Given values are once, few, many or a class for expanded clones.

TRBJ2-7	TRBD1	14	.	TRBV4-3	CASSPGGHSYEQYF	TGCGCCAGCAGCCCAGGGGGTCACTCCTACGAGCAGTACTTC
TRBJ2-2	TRBD1	18	.	TRBV3-1/TRBV3-2	CASSLRGSRQGNTGELFF	TGTGCCAGCAGCTTACGAGGTAGCAGACAGGGGAACACCGGGGAGCTGTTTTTT
TRBJ2-3	.	20	.	TRBV21-1	CASSPPPDPRERPSTDTQYF	TGTGCCAGCAGCCCACCACCGGACCCGCGCGAGCGGCCAAGCACAGATACGCAGTATTTT
TRBJ2-5	TRBD2	15	once	TRBV19	CATRTSGGFGETQYF	TGTGCCACTAGGACTAGCGGGGGCTTCGGTGAGACCCAGTACTTC
TRBJ1-5	.	14	.	TRBV29-1	CSGWDIPGNQPQHF	TGCAGCGGCTGGGACATCCCCGGCAATCAGCCCCAGCATTTT
TRBJ1-1	TRBD1	16	few	TRBV11-1	CASSLTPGTGNTEAFF	TGTGCCAGCAGCCTCACGCCCGGGACAGGGAACACTGAAGCTTTCTTT
TRBJ2-1	TRBD2	17	.	TRBV7-2	CASSQDVGGGPYNEQFF	TGTGCCAGCAGCCAAGACGTCGGCGGGGGGCCCTACAATGAGCAGTTCTTC
TRBJ1-2	.	13	.	TRBV5-1	CASSLNGDYGYTF	TGCGCCAGCAGCTTGAACGGGGACTATGGCTACACCTTC
TRBJ1-6	.	14	.	TRBV30	CAWREGSYNSPLHF	TGTGCCTGGAGGGAGGGCTCCTATAATTCACCCCTCCACTTT
TRBJ1-6	.	18	.	TRBV5-1	CASSPGQQGSTYNSPLHF	TGCGCCAGCAGCCCCGGACAGCAGGGAAGCACCTATAATTCACCCCTCCACTTT